A single sample is the source of the 7 T cell receptor beta chains below, sequenced in a study of blood T cells in healthy people across ages. A J-beta primer mix and a sample-barcoded 5' primer were used in a second PCR of about 7 to 12 cycles. TCRdb reprocessed the 5' RACE reads via MiXCR and lists one record per CDR3 protein. The data contain about 830,000 distinct CDR3 sequences, about 62% of them singletons. Material for sequencing was blood. Receptors originate from a man aged 25-45 years in good health.

This clonotype was detected only once. The genes are TRBV4-3 and TRBJ2-7; no firm D call. Trimming took off 4 bases at V and 6 bases at J, with 16 bases between the two ends. CDR1 is LGHNA, CDR2 YSLEER, per germline. The CDR3 sequence is 14 residues long. This chain's CDR3 is CASSPPSYWSEQYF. DNA of the CDR3: TGCGCCAGCAGCCCACCCTCCTATTGGAGCGAGCAGTACTTC.

The rearrangement joins TRBV20-1 to TRBJ2-5, with D uncertain. The length of the CDR3 is 13 residues. The germline V gene has CDR1 DFQATT and CDR2 SNEGSKA (reference sequence). V was trimmed by 1 base and J by 7 bases, leaving 13 bases between them. In nucleotides, the CDR3 is TGCAGTGCTAGAGTTTCGGCCGATGGGACCCAGTACTTC. As protein: CSARVSADGTQYF.

The chain uses TRBV4-2 and TRBJ2-1; possible D gene TRBD1, 6 bases. CDR1 and CDR2 (germline): LGHNA, YNFKEQ. This CDR3 has 15 amino acids. Trimming removed 4 bases at V and 0 bases at J, with 10 bases between. The CDR3 DNA follows: TGTGCCAGCAGCCCAGGGGATAGCTCCTACAATGAGCAGTTCTTC. Translation: CASSPGDSSYNEQFF.

The J gene is TRBJ2-3, the V gene TRBV12-3 or TRBV12-4; the D is unclear. Trimming stripped 2 bases from V and 5 bases from J, with 14 bases between. CDR3 length equals 15 residues. CDR3 sequence reads: CASSLRVADLDTQYF. The CDR3 DNA reads as TGTGCCAGCAGTTTACGGGTCGCAGACCTAGATACGCAGTATTTT.

This clonotype showed up just a few times. This sequence joins TRBV6-5 and TRBJ2-7, with 8 positions matching TRBD1. V gave up 6 bases and J gave up 1 base; unmatched junction bases: 5. CDR3 length: 14 amino acids. Germline V gene lookup returns CDR1 MNHEY and CDR2 SVGAGI. The CDR3 DNA sequence: TGTGCCAGCAGCTGGGGACAGGCGTCCTACGAGCAGTACTTC. This codes for CASSWGQASYEQYF.

This chain links TRBV12-3 or TRBV12-4 with TRBJ1-2; D remains ambiguous. This CDR3 contains 12 residues. The V end lost 5 bases, the J end lost 8 bases, and 12 bases lay between the germline ends. As DNA, the CDR3 is TGTGCCAGCAGTCACGGAACGGGCGGCTACACCTTC. Translation gives CASSHGTGGYTF.

The V and J genes are TRBV20-1 and TRBJ1-2; possible D gene TRBD1, 5 bases. The CDR3 runs to 16 residues. The ends were cut back, 1 base at V and 0 bases at J, with 15 bases in the middle. Germline CDR1 DFQATT, CDR2 SNEGSKA (reference sequence). DNA of the CDR3: TGCAGTGCTAGAGGATTCTCCAGGGAGCCTAACTATGGCTACACCTTC. Translating gives CSARGFSREPNYGYTF.